Each of the 22 T cell receptor beta chains below was sequenced from the same sample in a study of cytomegalovirus exposure and HLA in healthy donors. Libraries were prepared by immunoSEQ multiplex PCR; TCRdb keeps only in-frame clonotypes and omits some of them. This sample carries about 73,000 clones, around 96% of them seen once, and the ten largest clones take 3% to 4%. What was sequenced was PBMCs. The origin of the receptors is a man in his late teens or twenties in good health and CMV-seronegative.

This chain uses TRBV7-3 with TRBJ2-3; D is possibly TRBD2 (6 bases). The CDR3 runs to 16 residues. Germline-derived CDR1 and CDR2 are SGHTA and FQGTGA. Trimming took 5 bases from V and 2 from J, leaving 17 bases between them. The CDR3 region has the DNA TGTGCCAGCAGCCAAGGTGGGGGGTTATTCACAGATACGCAGTATTTT. Its protein is CASSQGGGLFTDTQYF.

This clone has a single count. The chain employs TRBV2 and TRBJ1-4; perhaps TRBD1 as D (6 bases). V gave up 4 bases and J gave up 5 bases, with 11 bases separating them. Germline V CDR1 and CDR2: SNHLY, FYNNEI. The CDR3 sequence is 14 residues long. The CDR3 DNA reads TGTGCCAGCAGTGTAGGACAGAGGAATGAAAAACTGTTTTTT. This translates into CASSVGQRNEKLFF.

This clone was counted once. The chain recombines TRBV11-1 with TRBJ1-1; weak D call: TRBD1 (6 bases). This CDR3 spans 14 amino acids. Germline CDR1 and CDR2: SGHAT and FQDESV (reference sequence). The V gene lost 5 bases and the J gene lost 3 bases, with 13 bases spanning the gap. The CDR3 here is CASSARTAYTEAFF. In DNA form, the CDR3 reads TGTGCCAGCAGCGCCCGGACAGCTTACACTGAAGCTTTCTTT.

The chain recombines TRBV19 with TRBJ1-2, with D possibly TRBD1 on 6 matching bases. The V end lost 8 bases, the J end lost 5 bases, and 21 bases lay between the germline ends. This CDR3 region has 15 residues. From germline, CDR1 is LNHDA and CDR2 SQIVND (reference sequence). This chain's CDR3 is CASYSASGGWYGYTF. CDR3 bases: TGTGCCAGTTACTCAGCGTCGGGGGGCTGGTATGGCTACACCTTC.

The table lists this clone with a few counts. V and J are TRBV2 and TRBJ2-7; TRBD2 might be the D (6 bases). The ends were cut back, 4 bases at V and 5 bases at J, with 21 bases in the middle. Germline V gives CDR1 SNHLY, CDR2 FYNNEI. This CDR3 spans 16 amino acids. CDR3 sequence: CASSGIGEMDYNEQYF. The CDR3 DNA sequence: TGTGCCAGCAGTGGGATAGGGGAGATGGACTACAACGAGCAGTACTTC.

The rearrangement joins TRBV27 to TRBJ2-2; D gene unclear. CDR3 length: 15 residues. V lost 5 bases to trimming and J lost 1 base, with 11 bases between them. Germline loops: CDR1 MNHEY, CDR2 SMNVEV (reference sequence). CDR3 bases: TGTGCCAGCAGTAGCCAGGAAAAGAACACCGGGGAGCTGTTTTTT. Its protein product is CASSSQEKNTGELFF.

The rearrangement joins TRBV15 to TRBJ2-7; 12 bases are a match to TRBD2. The V gene's germline CDR1 is LNHNV and CDR2 YYDKDF (reference sequence). V gave up 1 base and J gave up 2 bases; unmatched junction bases: 3. The CDR3 loop spans 16 amino acids. CDR3 DNA: TGTGCCACCAGCAGAGCAACTAGCGGGGGGACCTACGAGCAGTACTTC. Translation: CATSRATSGGTYEQYF.

This clone was seen once. The V call is TRBV7-9, the J call TRBJ1-2; 9 nucleotides agree with TRBD1. The CDR3 contains 15 residues. Unmatched junction bases numbered 5, after V lost 2 bases and J lost 4 bases. Germline CDR1 SEHNR, CDR2 FQNEAQ (reference sequence). In nucleotides, the CDR3 is TGTGCCAGCAGCTTACCGGAGACAGGGGGCTATGGCTACACCTTC. As protein: CASSLPETGGYGYTF.

The chain couples TRBV10-3 to TRBJ1-1; D ambiguous. Germline V gene sequence: CDR1 ENHRY, CDR2 SYGVKD. The V and J ends lost 7 bases and 8 bases respectively, with 11 bases between them. The CDR3 covers 11 residues. The CDR3 loop reads CAITPPEEAFF. The CDR3 DNA sequence: TGTGCCATCACTCCACCAGAAGAAGCTTTCTTT.

This chain links TRBV19 with TRBJ1-5; a weak D match, TRBD1 (5 bases). Trimming shortened V by 2 bases and J by 12 bases, and 17 bases separated the two germline ends. CDR3 length equals 14 residues. Germline values: CDR1 LNHDA, CDR2 SQIVND (reference sequence). In DNA, the CDR3 is TGTGCCAGTAGTATAAGGCGGGACCCTCCGGACCAGCATTTT. It specifies CASSIRRDPPDQHF.

V gene TRBV28 combines with J gene TRBJ2-1; 10 bases match TRBD2. The CDR3 consists of 19 residues. V shed 2 bases, J shed 2 bases, and the junction held 12 bases outside the gene matches. CDR1 MDHEN and CDR2 SYDVKM come from the germline V gene. The chain's CDR3 is CASSLKTSGVTGPYNEQFF. The CDR3 coding sequence is TGTGCCAGCAGTTTAAAAACTAGCGGGGTGACTGGCCCCTACAATGAGCAGTTCTTC.

V usage is TRBV5-4 and J usage is TRBJ1-2; D is perhaps TRBD1 (6 bases). Germline V lookup: CDR1 SGHNT, CDR2 YYREEE (reference sequence). Trimming shortened V by 0 bases and J by 4 bases, and 13 bases separated the two germline ends. The CDR3 sequence is 15 residues long. In DNA form, the CDR3 reads TGTGCCAGCAGCTTGGACAGGGCGAGTGGCTATGGCTACACCTTC. Its protein is CASSLDRASGYGYTF. The variable domain in full, with the rest retrieved from reference TRBV5-4 and TRBJ1-2, is ETGVTQSPTHLIKTRGQQVTLRCSSQSGHNTVSWYQQALGQGPQFIFQYYREEENGRGNFPPRFSGLQFPNYSSELNVNALELDDSALYLCASSLDRASGYGYTFGSGTRLTVV.

The chain combines TRBV7-9 with TRBJ2-5, with TRBD2 as a possible D gene (6 bases). Trimming took 1 base from V and 6 from J, leaving 12 bases between them. CDR3 length: 14 residues. CDR1 SEHNR and CDR2 FQNEAQ come from the germline V gene (reference sequence). Written as DNA, the CDR3 is TGTGCCAGCAGCTTAGTTGCGGGGATTCAGACCCAGTACTTC. Translating it yields CASSLVAGIQTQYF.

The chain links TRBV27 to TRBJ1-2, with 8 bases identical to TRBD1. The CDR3 contains 15 residues. Germline values: CDR1 MNHEY, CDR2 SMNVEV (reference sequence). The V and J ends lost 1 base and 4 bases, in that order; junction bases with no gene match: 5. The DNA for the CDR3 is TGTGCCAGCAGTTTATACGACAGGGGTCCCTATGGCTACACCTTC. Amino acids: CASSLYDRGPYGYTF.

The chain links TRBV5-6 to TRBJ1-1; no firm D call. Germline lookup yields CDR1 SGHDT and CDR2 YYEEEE. The ends were cut back, 2 bases at V and 7 bases at J, with 9 bases in the middle. This CDR3 is built from 12 residues. CDR3 protein: CASSFLTSEAFF. The CDR3 DNA reads as TGTGCCAGCAGCTTCCTGACAAGTGAAGCTTTCTTT.

This chain links TRBV10-1 with TRBJ2-1; a weak D match, TRBD1 (5 bases). V was cut by 5 bases and J by 3 bases, with 11 bases left in between. Germline CDR1 and CDR2: WNHNN and SYGVQD (reference sequence). This CDR3 is built from 14 residues. Here the CDR3 DNA reads TGCGCCAGCAGTCTCAGTCAGGGCTACAATGAGCAGTTCTTC. It translates to CASSLSQGYNEQFF.

This chain connects TRBV14 to TRBJ2-2, with 12 bases that match TRBD1. CDR1 and CDR2 (germline): SGHDN, FVKESK. V was clipped by 3 bases and J by 5 bases; unmatched bases: 7. The length of the CDR3 is 17 residues. CDR3 nucleotide sequence: TGTGCCAGCAGCCAGTTCGGGACAGGGGGCAATACCGGGGAGCTGTTTTTT. Its translation is CASSQFGTGGNTGELFF.

In its sample, this clone was seen once. V and J are TRBV29-1 and TRBJ2-2, with D possibly being TRBD2 (5 bases). The V and J ends lost 7 bases and 4 bases respectively, with 16 bases between them. The CDR3 extends over 14 amino acids. Per germline, CDR1 SQVTM and CDR2 ANQGSEA. The CDR3 bases are TGCAGCGCTGGGAGCTCCAGCCCCACCGGGGAGCTGTTTTTT. Its protein product is CSAGSSSPTGELFF.

This chain links TRBV5-1 with TRBJ2-7; 7 nucleotides match TRBD1. Per the germline V gene, CDR1 is SGHRS and CDR2 is YFSETQ. The length of the CDR3 is 16 residues. J was trimmed by 3 bases and V by 7 bases; bases with no gene match: 16. CDR3 in amino acids: CASFDQPGQIDYEQYF. The CDR3 coding sequence is TGCGCCAGCTTCGACCAGCCGGGACAGATAGACTACGAGCAGTACTTC.

V usage is TRBV6-1 and J usage is TRBJ2-3; TRBD2 agrees at 7 bases. Trimming cost V 3 bases and J 2 bases; bases outside gene matches: 5. The CDR3 sequence is 15 residues long. Germline CDR1 and CDR2: MNHNS and SASEGT. This CDR3 reads CASSDVGGDTDTQYF. DNA of the CDR3: TGTGCCAGCAGTGACGTGGGGGGGGACACAGATACGCAGTATTTT.

This sequence joins TRBV7-9 and TRBJ1-5, with D possibly TRBD1 on 6 matching bases. Germline V gene sequence: CDR1 SEHNR, CDR2 FQNEAQ (reference sequence). This CDR3 contains 12 residues. V was shortened by 5 bases and J by 6 bases, with 8 bases between the two germline ends. CDR3 region: CASSLQGQPQHF. CDR3 nucleotides: TGTGCCAGCAGCCTACAGGGTCAGCCCCAGCATTTT.

The chain uses TRBV27 and TRBJ1-5; a possible D gene is TRBD1 (5 bases). The V gene's germline CDR1 is MNHEY and CDR2 SMNVEV (reference sequence). The CDR3 runs to 13 residues. Trimming cost V 5 bases and J 11 bases, with 16 bases left between them. The CDR3 nucleotides read TGTGCCAGCAGTCCAGTGGTGGGGCAGGCCCAGCATTTT. Translation: CASSPVVGQAQHF.